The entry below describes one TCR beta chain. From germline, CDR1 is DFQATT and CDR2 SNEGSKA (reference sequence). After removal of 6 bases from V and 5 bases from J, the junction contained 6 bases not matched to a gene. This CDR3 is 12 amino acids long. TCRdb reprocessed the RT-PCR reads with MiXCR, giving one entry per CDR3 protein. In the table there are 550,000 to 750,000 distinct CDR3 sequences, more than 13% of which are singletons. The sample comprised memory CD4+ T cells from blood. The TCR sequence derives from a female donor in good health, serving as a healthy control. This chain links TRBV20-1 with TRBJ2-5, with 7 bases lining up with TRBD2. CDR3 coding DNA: TGCAGTGCCGGGACTACTCCCGAGACCCAGTACTTC. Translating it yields CSAGTTPETQYF.